Each of the 27 T cell receptor beta chains below was sequenced from the same sample in a study of regulatory T cells in long-lasting Graves disease. As to time point: newly diagnosed GD, antithyroid drugs for less than 3 months. The TCR library was made from RNA extracted from PBMCs. Investigators prepared the TCR beta libraries by applying iRepertoire HTBI primers and Arm-PCR of CDR3 regions. Via MiXCR, TCRdb re-called the multiplex PCR reads, giving one row per CDR3 protein. The profile shows 360,000 or so distinct CDR3 sequences, 12% of them singletons. The same specimen was also included in a second study, on T cells in Graves' hyperthyroidism and ophthalmopathy.

The sample here was peripheral blood mononuclear cells (PBMCs), taken at new diagnosis, from a patient treated with antithyroid drugs. These receptors came from a woman under 30 with Graves disease.

There are many counts of this clonotype. This chain's CDR3 is CASSERFSGANVLTF. The CDR3 DNA follows: TGTGCCAGCAGTGAAAGGTTCTCTGGGGCCAACGTCCTGACTTTC. The chain joins TRBV2 to TRBJ2-6; D is uncertain. CDR3 length: 15 amino acids. Germline-derived CDR1 and CDR2 are SNHLY and FYNNEI. The V gene lost 2 bases and the J gene lost 0 bases, with 5 bases spanning the gap.

Many counts were recorded for this clonotype. The chain employs TRBV5-5 and TRBJ2-1; TRBD2 might be the D (6 bases). Trimming stripped 3 bases from V and 3 bases from J, with 10 bases between. The CDR3 is 14 residues long. Germline loops: CDR1 SGHKS, CDR2 YYEKEE (reference sequence). The CDR3 sequence: CASSWSGGYNEQFF. The CDR3 coding sequence is TGTGCCAGCAGCTGGTCCGGGGGCTACAATGAGCAGTTCTTC.

The genes are TRBV4-1 and TRBJ2-7; D might be TRBD1 (7 bases). The length of the CDR3 is 16 residues. Germline assignment: CDR1 MGHRA and CDR2 YSYEKL. V gave up 2 bases and J gave up 7 bases, with 21 bases separating them. CDR3 DNA sequence: TGCGCCAGCAGCCAATGGAGGGGGCAGGGGCGCGGGGAGCAGTACTTC. Translated: CASSQWRGQGRGEQYF.

The rearrangement joins TRBV7-9 to TRBJ2-1; 7 bases match TRBD2. The germline V gene has CDR1 SEHNR and CDR2 FQNEAQ (reference sequence). The J segment lost 4 bases and the V segment lost 5 bases, leaving 11 bases of the junction unmatched. The CDR3 is 16 residues long. The DNA of the CDR3 is TGTGCCAGCAGCCCAGGTGGGGGAGGGGATTACAATGAGCAGTTCTTC. This encodes CASSPGGGGDYNEQFF.

This clonotype was seen at least ten times. The chain is built from TRBV2 and TRBJ1-1; D uncertain. Germline-derived CDR1 and CDR2 are SNHLY and FYNNEI. CDR3 length equals 11 residues. Trimming shortened V by 7 bases and J by 0 bases, and 3 bases separated the two germline ends. The DNA for the CDR3 is TGTGCCAGCAAAGTGAACACTGAAGCTTTCTTT. This codes for CASKVNTEAFF.

This clonotype showed up many times. The chain combines TRBV6-1 with TRBJ2-3; D possibly corresponds to TRBD2 (5 bases). The CDR3 has 14 amino acids. Trimming left V 0 bases short and J 2 bases short, with 6 bases between. Germline loops: CDR1 MNHNS, CDR2 SASEGT. CDR3 coding DNA: TGTGCCAGCAGTGAAGCGGGAGCCACAGATACGCAGTATTTT. Protein: CASSEAGATDTQYF.

This clonotype was counted ten times or more. The rearrangement uses TRBV28 and TRBJ1-5; 9 positions agree with TRBD1. The germline CDR1 and CDR2 sequences are MDHEN and SYDVKM. Unmatched junction bases numbered 6, after V lost 6 bases and J lost 6 bases. The CDR3 extends over 14 amino acids. CDR3 region: CASRLTGGGQPQHF. The CDR3 bases are TGTGCCAGCAGACTAACAGGGGGCGGTCAGCCCCAGCATTTT.

This clonotype appeared many times. For the CDR3, the DNA is TGTGCCAGCAGCTACTTATACTACGAGCAGTACTTC. Encoded protein: CASSYLYYEQYF. V is TRBV7-9 and J is TRBJ2-7; D unresolved. Germline CDR1 SEHNR, CDR2 FQNEAQ (reference sequence). The CDR3 has 12 amino acids. Trimming took off 4 bases at V and 3 bases at J, with 7 bases between the two ends.

This clonotype was seen repeatedly, ten times or more. The chain combines TRBV2 with TRBJ2-4; a weak D match, TRBD2 (5 bases). This CDR3 is 14 amino acids long. V lost 4 bases and J lost 2, with 9 bases in between. Germline V CDR1 and CDR2: SNHLY, FYNNEI. The CDR3 DNA is TGTGCCAGCAGTGTTGCGGGCTCCAAAAACATTCAGTACTTC. The encoded protein is CASSVAGSKNIQYF.

J is TRBJ2-7 and V is TRBV20-1; 10 bases are a match to TRBD1. Germline CDR1 reads DFQATT; CDR2 reads SNEGSKA (reference sequence). The ends lost 4 bases at V and 3 bases at J; junction bases unmatched: 3. This CDR3 spans 13 amino acids. CDR3 in amino acids: CSATRDRGYEQYV. CDR3 DNA: TGCAGTGCTACCCGGGACAGGGGCTACGAGCAGTACGTC.

The chain is built from TRBV5-1 and TRBJ1-1, with 7 bases lining up with TRBD1. Losses at the gene ends were 4 bases for V and 10 bases for J; bases not matched to a gene: 10. This CDR3 spans 13 amino acids. Looked up from germline, CDR1 is SGHRS and CDR2 is YFSETQ. The CDR3 reads CASSANTGERAFF. CDR3 DNA sequence: TGCGCCAGCAGCGCTAATACAGGGGAAAGAGCTTTCTTT.

This clonotype showed up many times. As DNA, the CDR3 is TGCGCCAGCAGCTTGTGGGCCAGGGGGATGAACACTGAAGCTTTCTTT. Protein product: CASSLWARGMNTEAFF. The V call is TRBV5-1, the J call TRBJ1-1, with 7 bases lining up with TRBD1. J was trimmed by 0 bases and V by 1 base; bases with no gene match: 6. Looked up from germline, CDR1 is SGHRS and CDR2 is YFSETQ. The CDR3 loop spans 16 amino acids. Together with reference TRBV5-1 and TRBJ1-1, the CDR3 gives the full variable domain: KAGVTQTPRYLIKTRGQQVTLSCSPISGHRSVSWYQQTPGQGLQFLFEYFSETQRNKGNFPGRFSGRQFSNSRSEMNVSTLELGDSALYLCASSLWARGMNTEAFFGQGTRLTVV.

Ten or more counts support this clonotype. The CDR3 spells CASSQDYRRRNNEQFF. CDR3 DNA sequence: TGTGCCAGCAGCCAAGATTACCGACGTAGGAACAATGAGCAGTTCTTC. This rearrangement joins TRBV3-1 to TRBJ2-1; unclear D gene. The CDR3 length is 16 residues. The germline gives CDR1 LGHDT, CDR2 YNNKEL (reference sequence). The V end was cut by 0 bases, the J end by 5 bases, with 14 bases between.

This clonotype was seen many times. The rearrangement uses TRBV7-6 and TRBJ2-3; D possibly uses TRBD1 or TRBD2 (5 bases each). The V and J ends lost 4 bases and 0 bases respectively, with 26 bases between them. This CDR3 contains 20 residues. The V gene's germline CDR1 is SGHVS and CDR2 FNYEAQ. This CDR3 reads CASSYPGPQGLRTSTDTQYF. CDR3 bases: TGTGCCAGCAGCTATCCCGGCCCCCAGGGCCTTCGGACTAGCACAGATACGCAGTATTTT.

This clonotype came up many times. This chain connects TRBV15 to TRBJ1-2, with D unclear. This CDR3 has 14 residues. The germline gives CDR1 LNHNV, CDR2 YYDKDF (reference sequence). V dropped 0 bases and J dropped 6 bases, with 11 bases sitting between them. CDR3 sequence reads: CATSRDRQWNGYTF. The CDR3 DNA follows: TGTGCCACCAGCAGAGACCGCCAATGGAATGGCTACACCTTC. The full variable domain, with the rest looked up from reference TRBV15 and TRBJ1-2, is DAMVIQNPRYQVTQFGKPVTLSCSQTLNHNVMYWYQQKSSQAPKLLFHYYDKDFNNEADTPDNFQSRRPNTSFCFLDIRSPGLGDTAMYLCATSRDRQWNGYTFGSGTRLTVV.

This clonotype was found many times. The chain couples TRBV28 to TRBJ1-1, with TRBD1 as a possible D gene (5 bases). V shed 6 bases and J shed 1 base, with 15 bases lying between them. Germline V gene data show CDR1 as MDHEN and CDR2 as SYDVKM. The CDR3 spans 15 residues. The CDR3 loop is CASRGDRPTNTEAFF. The CDR3 DNA is TGTGCCAGCAGGGGAGACAGACCTACGAACACTGAAGCTTTCTTT.

This clonotype appeared a few times. The J gene is TRBJ1-2, the V gene TRBV4-1, with D perhaps TRBD1 (5 bases). V lost 1 base, J lost 8 bases, and 17 bases lay in between. Germline V gives CDR1 MGHRA, CDR2 YSYEKL. The CDR3 length is 15 residues. The CDR3 sequence is CASSQGVRDPGGYTF. The CDR3 bases are TGCGCCAGCAGCCAAGGTGTTAGAGACCCAGGGGGCTACACCTTC.

This clonotype came up many times. The chain employs TRBV28 and TRBJ2-1; D is uncertain. This CDR3 has 16 amino acids. The V gene's germline CDR1 is MDHEN and CDR2 SYDVKM. Trimming left V 5 bases short and J 0 bases short, with 14 bases between. The chain's CDR3 is CASSGLVVSSYNEQFF. The DNA for the CDR3 is TGTGCCAGCAGTGGATTGGTGGTTAGCTCCTACAATGAGCAGTTCTTC.

There are many counts of this clonotype. This chain links TRBV7-6 with TRBJ2-2; D remains ambiguous. CDR3 size: 13 residues. Germline CDR1 is SGHVS and CDR2 is FNYEAQ. Trimming removed 5 bases from V and 8 bases from J, with 12 bases in between. The CDR3 reads CASSEYSAGELFF. CDR3 nucleotide sequence: TGTGCCAGCAGCGAGTACTCGGCGGGGGAGCTGTTTTTT.

This clonotype was observed many times. The chain recombines TRBV5-1 with TRBJ2-7, with D uncertain. With 4 bases removed from V and 7 bases from J, the gap between germline ends came to 9 bases. The CDR3 totals 11 residues. Germline V gene lookup returns CDR1 SGHRS and CDR2 YFSETQ. CDR3 loop: CASSTEVEQYF. In DNA, the CDR3 is TGCGCCAGCAGCACCGAGGTGGAGCAGTACTTC. Based on the CDR3 plus reference TRBV5-1 and TRBJ2-7, the full variable domain is KAGVTQTPRYLIKTRGQQVTLSCSPISGHRSVSWYQQTPGQGLQFLFEYFSETQRNKGNFPGRFSGRQFSNSRSEMNVSTLELGDSALYLCASSTEVEQYFGPGTRLTVT.

This clonotype was seen more than once but under ten times. Here the CDR3 omits its conserved ending phenylalanine or tryptophan, so a read error is the likely source. This chain uses TRBV18 with TRBJ2-5; D gene uncertain. This CDR3 spans 12 amino acids. Germline CDR1 KGHSH, CDR2 LQKENI. Trimming took 2 bases from V and 4 from J, leaving 5 bases between them. CDR3 protein: CASSPGRETQYL. DNA for the CDR3: TGTGCCAGCTCACCAGGGCGAGAGACCCAGTACCTC.

In this sample, this clonotype turned up many times. An end of the junction differs from the germline gene, which may be a read error. This chain joins TRBV11-1 and TRBJ1-1; no clear D. CDR3 size: 14 residues. Germline V gives CDR1 SGHAT, CDR2 FQDESV (reference sequence). The DNA for the CDR3 is TGTGCCAGCACCTTAGGTTACGGGAACACTGAAGCTTTCTTT. It specifies CASTLGYGNTEAFF.

The sample holds many counts of this clonotype. The CDR3 reads CASSPSVGWVAKNIQYF. CDR3 in DNA: TGTGCCAGCAGTCCTTCAGTGGGATGGGTGGCCAAAAACATTCAGTACTTC. The chain joins TRBV2 to TRBJ2-4; no reliable D call. Germline CDR1 SNHLY, CDR2 FYNNEI. The V end was cut by 5 bases, the J end by 1 base, with 18 bases between. The CDR3 totals 17 residues.

Many counts were recorded for this clonotype. J is TRBJ2-5 and V is TRBV20-1; TRBD2 aligns across 8 bases. This CDR3 is 17 amino acids long. V lost 0 bases and J lost 5; bases outside the gene matches: 14. The germline V gene encodes CDR1 DFQATT and CDR2 SNEGSKA (reference sequence). CDR3 in amino acids: CSARDYTGTSGTETQYF. CDR3 nucleotide sequence: TGCAGTGCTAGAGATTACACCGGAACTAGCGGAACGGAGACCCAGTACTTC.

The table lists this clonotype with a few counts. CDR3 nucleotides: TGTGCCAGCAGCACACGGACTAGTTTTAATGAGCAGTTCTTC. It translates to CASSTRTSFNEQFF. The J gene is TRBJ2-1, the V gene TRBV7-9; 7 bases fit TRBD2. The ends lost 5 bases at V and 7 bases at J; junction bases unmatched: 8. CDR3 length: 14 residues. Germline-derived CDR1 and CDR2 are SEHNR and FQNEAQ (reference sequence).

Concerning this clonotype: One base away lies a much larger clone, so this may be a sequencing read error. The V gene is TRBV5-5, the J gene TRBJ2-7; D gene unclear. The CDR3 loop spans 16 amino acids. CDR1 and CDR2 from the germline V gene are SGHKS and YYEKEE (reference sequence). V lost 6 bases and J 7 bases, leaving 26 bases between the germline ends. CDR3 sequence: CASNDPVGELSDEQYF. DNA of the CDR3: TGTGCCAGCAACGATCCCGTAGGAGAATTAAGCGATGAGCAGTACTTC.

As regards this clonotype: Since a far larger clone is one base different, this is likely a read error. The V call is TRBV28, the J call TRBJ2-1; 12 bases match TRBD2. The better agreement between TRBJ2-5 and the DNA end casts doubt on the J call. This CDR3 has 19 residues. Germline V gives CDR1 MDHEN, CDR2 SYDVKM. The DNA for the CDR3 is TGTGCCAGCAGCGCCATGAATCTAGCGGGAGGGCCGGTATTAGAGACCCAGTACTTC. This gives the protein CASSAMNLAGGPVLETQYF.